This TCR beta chain was profiled in a study of T cell repertoires in aging, cancer and after chemotherapy. Study conclusions and caveats: In healthy donors, age-related TCR diversity loss mainly reflected lost richness. Compared with age-matched healthy donors, untreated hematological or solid cancer patients showed higher blood TCR clonality.

The ends were cut back, 3 bases at V and 4 bases at J, with 12 bases in the middle. The length of the CDR3 is 13 residues. Germline V gene sequence: CDR1 DFQATT, CDR2 SNEGSKA (reference sequence). The sample holds one count of this clonotype. Its antigen is not identified. A mixed TRB-A/B primer pool amplified rearranged TRB by multiplex touch-down PCR. TCRdb recomputed calls from the multiplex PCR reads with MiXCR, one row per CDR3 protein. The sample has about 1,500 distinct CDR3 sequences, roughly 27% seen once; the top ten hold 33%. Amplification of TCR beta used genomic DNA extracted from peripheral blood.

The specimen was blood. This receptor was identified in a human donor with a solid tumor. The chain employs TRBV20-1 and TRBJ1-1, with D uncertain. CDR3 region: CSASSLQSTEAFF. DNA of the CDR3: TGCAGTGCTAGTAGCCTCCAATCCACTGAAGCTTTCTTT.